One TCR beta chain is described in this entry. V lost 8 bases, J lost 5 bases, and 16 bases lay in between. The germline CDR1 and CDR2 sequences are SGHDN and FVKESK. The CDR3 contains 13 residues. Whoever was chosen for sequencing had shown CD8+CD57+ cell expansion by flow cytometry. Patients were therapy-naive when their blood was sampled. Profiling that covered TCR beta VDJ and CDR3 relied on genomic DNA as its template. A single record per CDR3 protein comes from TCRdb applying MiXCR to the reads. Of under 200,000 distinct CDR3 sequences in the sample, 47% were seen once. The data derive from a study of CD8+CD57+ T cells in acquired aplastic anemia.

This clonotype was obtained from a human donor with aplastic anemia. Sequenced input: sorted CD4+, CD8+, or CD8+CD57+ T cells (not recorded which) from PBMCs. V is TRBV14 and J is TRBJ2-7; D possibly matches TRBD1 or TRBD2 (5 bases each). As DNA, the CDR3 is TGTGCCAGCTCGGACACGGGGATCGACGAGCAGTACTTC. Protein product: CASSDTGIDEQYF.